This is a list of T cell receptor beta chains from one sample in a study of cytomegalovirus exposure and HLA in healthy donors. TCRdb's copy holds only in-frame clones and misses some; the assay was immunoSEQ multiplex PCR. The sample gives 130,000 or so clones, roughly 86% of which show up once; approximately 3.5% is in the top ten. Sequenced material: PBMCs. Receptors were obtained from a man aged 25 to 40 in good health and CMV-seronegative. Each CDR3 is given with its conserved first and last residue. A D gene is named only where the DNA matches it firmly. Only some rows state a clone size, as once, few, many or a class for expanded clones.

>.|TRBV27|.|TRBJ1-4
CASSPWEGNEKLFF
TGTGCCAGCAGCCCGTGGGAGGGTAATGAAAAACTGTTTTTT
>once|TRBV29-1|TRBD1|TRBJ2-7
CSVQSGQGGFGEQYF
TGCAGCGTTCAGTCCGGACAGGGGGGTTTCGGGGAGCAGTACTTC
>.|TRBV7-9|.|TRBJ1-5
CASSLGGQPQHF
TGTGCCAGCAGCCTAGGAGGTCAGCCCCAGCATTTT
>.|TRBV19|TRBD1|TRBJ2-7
CASSTTGTGTGEQYF
TGTGCCAGTAGTACCACCGGGACAGGGACGGGAGAGCAGTACTTC
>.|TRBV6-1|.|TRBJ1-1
CAISEGGDRAFF
TGTGCCATCAGTGAGGGAGGGGATCGGGCTTTCTTT
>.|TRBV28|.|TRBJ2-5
CASSFGRETQYF
TGTGCCAGCAGTTTTGGGCGAGAGACCCAGTACTTC
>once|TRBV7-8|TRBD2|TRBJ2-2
CASSSGWRGEEASTGELFF
TGTGCCAGCAGCTCAGGCTGGCGGGGGGAGGAAGCTAGCACCGGGGAGCTGTTTTTT
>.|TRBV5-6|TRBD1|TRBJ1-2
CASRRDRVDGYTF
TGTGCCAGCAGGCGCGACAGGGTCGATGGCTACACCTTC
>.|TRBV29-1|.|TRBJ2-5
CSVEVGPGQETQYF
TGCAGCGTTGAAGTCGGCCCGGGCCAAGAGACCCAGTACTTC
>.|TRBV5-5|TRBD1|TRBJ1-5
CASRSGTGTQPQHF
TGTGCCAGCAGGTCCGGGACAGGGACTCAGCCCCAGCATTTT
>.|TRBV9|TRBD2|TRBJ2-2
CASSDPAGGGLNTGELFF
TGTGCCAGCAGCGACCCAGCCGGCGGGGGTTTGAACACCGGGGAGCTGTTTTTT
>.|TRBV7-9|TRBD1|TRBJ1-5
CASRQGAQPQHF
TGTGCCAGTCGACAGGGGGCTCAGCCCCAGCATTTT
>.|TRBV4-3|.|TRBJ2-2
CASRDTNTGELFF
TGCGCCAGCCGTGACACGAACACCGGGGAGCTGTTTTTT
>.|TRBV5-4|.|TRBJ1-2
CASSPLPGTNYGYTF
TGTGCCAGCAGCCCTCTGCCAGGGACTAACTATGGCTACACCTTC
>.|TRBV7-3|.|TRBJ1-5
CASTSSFDVAQPQHF
TGTGCCAGCACCTCTTCATTCGATGTGGCTCAGCCCCAGCATTTT
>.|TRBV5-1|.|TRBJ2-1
CASRPGPIMSGEQFF
TGCGCCAGCAGACCAGGGCCCATCATGTCTGGTGAGCAGTTCTTC
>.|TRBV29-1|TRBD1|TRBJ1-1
CSVKQGMNTEAFF
TGCAGCGTAAAACAGGGGATGAACACTGAAGCTTTCTTT
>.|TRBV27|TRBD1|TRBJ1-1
CASRLTGGEQAFF
TGTGCCAGCAGGCTGACAGGGGGGGAGCAAGCTTTCTTT
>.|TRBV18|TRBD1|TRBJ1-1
CASSPPSRYRGLNTEAFF
TGTGCCAGCTCACCACCCTCGCGTTACAGGGGGCTGAACACTGAAGCTTTCTTT
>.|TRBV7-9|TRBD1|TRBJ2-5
CASSPGAGGSGETQYF
TGTGCCAGCAGCCCAGGGGCAGGGGGAAGCGGAGAGACCCAGTACTTC
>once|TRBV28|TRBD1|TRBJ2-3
CASTRTGWTHTQYF
TGTGCCAGCACTCGGACAGGCTGGACCCATACGCAGTATTTT
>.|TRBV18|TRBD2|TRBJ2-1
CASSPALAGGQGEQFF
TGTGCCAGCTCACCGGCCCTAGCGGGGGGCCAGGGTGAGCAGTTCTTC
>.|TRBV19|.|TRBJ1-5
CASSMRLGASNQPQHF
TGTGCCAGTAGTATGAGGTTGGGGGCGAGCAATCAGCCCCAGCATTTT
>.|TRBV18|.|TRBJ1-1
CASSRSDSAREAFF
TGTGCCAGCTCGCGCAGCGACAGCGCCCGAGAAGCTTTCTTT
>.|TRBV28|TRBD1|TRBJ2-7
CASSLQGVNEQYF
TGTGCCAGCAGTCTGCAGGGGGTCAACGAGCAGTACTTC
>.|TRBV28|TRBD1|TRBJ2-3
CASRSGQGETDTQYF
TGTGCCAGCAGATCGGGACAGGGTGAGACAGATACGCAGTATTTT
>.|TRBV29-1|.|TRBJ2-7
CSVGAARGEQYF
TGCAGCGTTGGTGCGGCAAGGGGCGAGCAGTACTTC
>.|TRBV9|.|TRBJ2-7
CASSSQGAASSYEQYF
TGTGCCAGCAGCTCCCAAGGAGCGGCTTCCTCCTACGAGCAGTACTTC
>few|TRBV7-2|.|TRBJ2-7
CASTSYGGEQYF
TGTGCCAGCACCTCGTACGGGGGCGAGCAGTACTTC
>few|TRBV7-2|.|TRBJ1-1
CASSLVRNTEAFF
TGTGCCAGCAGCTTAGTGAGGAACACTGAAGCTTTCTTT
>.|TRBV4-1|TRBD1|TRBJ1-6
CASSQDIQGANSPLHF
TGCGCCAGCAGCCAAGATATACAGGGGGCTAATTCACCCCTCCACTTT
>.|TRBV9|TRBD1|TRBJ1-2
CASSPPGTGNGGYTF
TGTGCCAGCAGCCCACCCGGGACAGGGAACGGGGGCTACACCTTC